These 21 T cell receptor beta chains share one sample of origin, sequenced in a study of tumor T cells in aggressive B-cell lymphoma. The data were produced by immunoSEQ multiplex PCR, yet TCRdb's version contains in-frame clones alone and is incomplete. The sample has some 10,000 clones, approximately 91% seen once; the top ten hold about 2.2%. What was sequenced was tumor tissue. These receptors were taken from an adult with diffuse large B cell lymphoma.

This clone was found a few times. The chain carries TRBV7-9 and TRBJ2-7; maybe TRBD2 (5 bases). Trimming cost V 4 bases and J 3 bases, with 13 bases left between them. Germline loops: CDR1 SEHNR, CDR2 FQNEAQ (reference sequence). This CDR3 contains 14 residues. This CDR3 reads CASSSDYLSYEQYF. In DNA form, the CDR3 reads TGTGCCAGCAGCTCCGACTACTTAAGCTACGAGCAGTACTTC.

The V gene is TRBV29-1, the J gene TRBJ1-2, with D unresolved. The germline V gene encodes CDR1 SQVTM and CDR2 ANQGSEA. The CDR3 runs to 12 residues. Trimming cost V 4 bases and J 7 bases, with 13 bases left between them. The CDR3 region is CSVGAGSTGYTF. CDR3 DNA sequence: TGCAGCGTTGGGGCGGGAAGTACTGGCTACACCTTC. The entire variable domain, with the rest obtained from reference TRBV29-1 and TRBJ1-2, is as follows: SAVISQKPSRDICQRGTSLTIQCQVDSQVTMMFWYRQQPGQSLTLIATANQGSEATYESGFVIDKFPISRPNLTFSTLTVSNMSPEDSSIYLCSVGAGSTGYTFGSGTRLTVV.

The chain's CDR3 is CASSDRDTEAFF. CDR3 sequence (DNA): TGTGCCAGCTCAGACAGGGACACTGAAGCTTTCTTT. The chain is built from TRBV18 and TRBJ1-1; 7 positions agree with TRBD1. In germline, CDR1 is KGHSH, CDR2 LQKENI. V lost 5 bases and J lost 3; bases outside the gene matches: 0. This CDR3 is 12 amino acids long.

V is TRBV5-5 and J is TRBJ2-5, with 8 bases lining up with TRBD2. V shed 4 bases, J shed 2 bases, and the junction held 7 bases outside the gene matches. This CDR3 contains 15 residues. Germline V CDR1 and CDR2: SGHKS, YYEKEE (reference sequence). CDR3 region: CASSLSGTPQETQYF. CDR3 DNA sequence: TGTGCCAGCAGCCTTAGCGGGACCCCGCAAGAGACCCAGTACTTC.

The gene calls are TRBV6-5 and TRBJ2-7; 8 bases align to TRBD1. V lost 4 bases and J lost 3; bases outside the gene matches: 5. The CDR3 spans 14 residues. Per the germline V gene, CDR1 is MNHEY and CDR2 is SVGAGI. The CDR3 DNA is TGTGCCAGCAGTTCCGGGACAGGCTTCTACGAGCAGTACTTC. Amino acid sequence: CASSSGTGFYEQYF.

CDR3 in amino acids: CASSLWGGRVQETQYF. The CDR3 region has the DNA TGTGCCAGCAGTTTATGGGGCGGCAGGGTCCAAGAGACCCAGTACTTC. The chain is built from TRBV28 and TRBJ2-5; D possibly corresponds to TRBD1 (5 bases). The CDR3 is 16 residues long. Trimming shortened V by 0 bases and J by 1 base, and 12 bases separated the two germline ends. CDR1 and CDR2 (germline): MDHEN, SYDVKM.

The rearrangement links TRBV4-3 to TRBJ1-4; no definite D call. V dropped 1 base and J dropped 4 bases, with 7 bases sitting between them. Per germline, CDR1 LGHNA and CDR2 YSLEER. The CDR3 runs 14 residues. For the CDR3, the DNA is TGCGCCAGCAGCCAAGGGTTAGTTAATGAAAAACTGTTTTTT. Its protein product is CASSQGLVNEKLFF.

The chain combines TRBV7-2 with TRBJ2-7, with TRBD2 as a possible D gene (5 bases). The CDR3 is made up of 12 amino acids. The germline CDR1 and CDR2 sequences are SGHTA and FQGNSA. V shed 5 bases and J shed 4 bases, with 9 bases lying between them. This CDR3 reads CASSLDLYEQYF. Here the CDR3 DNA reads TGTGCCAGCAGCCTGGACTTATACGAGCAGTACTTC.

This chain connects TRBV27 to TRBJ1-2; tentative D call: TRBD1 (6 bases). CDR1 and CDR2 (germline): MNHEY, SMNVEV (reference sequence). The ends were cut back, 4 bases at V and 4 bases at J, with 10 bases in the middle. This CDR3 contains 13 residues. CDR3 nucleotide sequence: TGTGCCAGCAGTTCGGTGGGGGCCTATGGCTACACCTTC. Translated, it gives CASSSVGAYGYTF.

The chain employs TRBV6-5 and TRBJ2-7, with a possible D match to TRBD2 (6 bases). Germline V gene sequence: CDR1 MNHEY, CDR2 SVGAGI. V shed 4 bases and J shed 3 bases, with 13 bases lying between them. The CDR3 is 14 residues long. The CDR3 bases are TGTGCCAGCAGTTCTGCGGGGATCTACTACGAGCAGTACTTC. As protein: CASSSAGIYYEQYF.

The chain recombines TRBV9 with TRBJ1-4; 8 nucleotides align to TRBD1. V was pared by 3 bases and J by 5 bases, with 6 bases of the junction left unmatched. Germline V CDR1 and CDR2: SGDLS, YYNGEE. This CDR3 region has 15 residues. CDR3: CASSGLTGVNEKLFF. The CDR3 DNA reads TGTGCCAGCAGCGGACTGACAGGGGTAAATGAAAAACTGTTTTTT.

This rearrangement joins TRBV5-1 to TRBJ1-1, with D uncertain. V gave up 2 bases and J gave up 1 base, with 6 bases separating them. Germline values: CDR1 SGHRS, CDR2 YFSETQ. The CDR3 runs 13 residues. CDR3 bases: TGCGCCAGCAGCTTAATACAGAACACTGAAGCTTTCTTT. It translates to CASSLIQNTEAFF. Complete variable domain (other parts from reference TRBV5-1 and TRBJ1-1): KAGVTQTPRYLIKTRGQQVTLSCSPISGHRSVSWYQQTPGQGLQFLFEYFSETQRNKGNFPGRFSGRQFSNSRSEMNVSTLELGDSALYLCASSLIQNTEAFFGQGTRLTVV.

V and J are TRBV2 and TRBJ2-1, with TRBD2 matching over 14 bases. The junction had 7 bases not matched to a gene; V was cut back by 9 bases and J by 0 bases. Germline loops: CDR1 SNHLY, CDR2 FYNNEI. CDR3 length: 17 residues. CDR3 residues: CARAGTSGGSSYNEQFF. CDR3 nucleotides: TGTGCCAGGGCCGGGACTAGCGGGGGTAGCTCCTACAATGAGCAGTTCTTC.

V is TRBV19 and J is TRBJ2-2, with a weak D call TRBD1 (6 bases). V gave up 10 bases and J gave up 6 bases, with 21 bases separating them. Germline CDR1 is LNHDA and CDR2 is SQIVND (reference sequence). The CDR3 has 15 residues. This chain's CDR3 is CATSPTGRVSGELFF. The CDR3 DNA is TGTGCCACCTCCCCGACAGGACGAGTTTCCGGGGAGCTGTTTTTT.

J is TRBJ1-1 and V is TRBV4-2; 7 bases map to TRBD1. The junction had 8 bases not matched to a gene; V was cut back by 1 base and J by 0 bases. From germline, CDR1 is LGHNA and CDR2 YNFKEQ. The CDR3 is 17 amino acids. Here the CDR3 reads CASSQGWGQNMNTEAFF. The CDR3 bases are TGTGCCAGCAGCCAAGGTTGGGGACAGAACATGAACACTGAAGCTTTCTTT.

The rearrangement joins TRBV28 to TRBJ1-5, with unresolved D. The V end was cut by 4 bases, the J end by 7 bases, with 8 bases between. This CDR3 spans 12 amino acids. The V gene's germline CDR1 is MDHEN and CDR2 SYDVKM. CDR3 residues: CASSWAEQPQHF. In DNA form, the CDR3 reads TGTGCCAGCAGTTGGGCCGAACAGCCCCAGCATTTT. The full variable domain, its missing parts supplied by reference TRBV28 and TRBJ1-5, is DVKVTQSSRYLVKRTGEKVFLECVQDMDHENMFWYRQDPGLGLRLIYFSYDVKMKEKGDIPEGYSVSREKKERFSLILESASTNQTSMYLCASSWAEQPQHFGDGTRLSIL.

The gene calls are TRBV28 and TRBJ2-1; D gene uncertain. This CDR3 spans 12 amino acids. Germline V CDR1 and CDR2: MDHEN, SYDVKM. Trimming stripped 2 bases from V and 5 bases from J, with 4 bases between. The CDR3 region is CASSLRDNEQFF. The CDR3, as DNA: TGTGCCAGCAGTTTAAGAGACAATGAGCAGTTCTTC.

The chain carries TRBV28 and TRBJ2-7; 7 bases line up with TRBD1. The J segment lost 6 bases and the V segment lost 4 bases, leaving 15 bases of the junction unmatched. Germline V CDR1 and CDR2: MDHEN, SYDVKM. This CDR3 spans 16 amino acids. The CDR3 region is CASSSTRQGGWREQYF. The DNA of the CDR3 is TGTGCCAGCAGTTCGACTCGACAGGGTGGGTGGCGCGAGCAGTACTTC.

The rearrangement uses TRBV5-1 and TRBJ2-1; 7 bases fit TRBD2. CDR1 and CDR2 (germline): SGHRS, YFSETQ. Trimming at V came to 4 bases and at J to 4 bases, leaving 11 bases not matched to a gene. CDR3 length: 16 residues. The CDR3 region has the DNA TGCGCCAGCAGCAAAGGACTAGGTGCGTCGTACAATGAGCAGTTCTTC. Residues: CASSKGLGASYNEQFF. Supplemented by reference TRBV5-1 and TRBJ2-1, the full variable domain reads KAGVTQTPRYLIKTRGQQVTLSCSPISGHRSVSWYQQTPGQGLQFLFEYFSETQRNKGNFPGRFSGRQFSNSRSEMNVSTLELGDSALYLCASSKGLGASYNEQFFGPGTRLTVL.

CDR3 DNA sequence: TGTGCCAGCAGCCTCGGAGGAGCTGCGCAGTACTTC. Its protein product is CASSLGGAAQYF. This chain joins TRBV7-9 and TRBJ2-7; TRBD2 might be the D (5 bases). The V end was cut by 5 bases, the J end by 9 bases, with 14 bases between. CDR3 length: 12 amino acids. Germline loops: CDR1 SEHNR, CDR2 FQNEAQ (reference sequence).

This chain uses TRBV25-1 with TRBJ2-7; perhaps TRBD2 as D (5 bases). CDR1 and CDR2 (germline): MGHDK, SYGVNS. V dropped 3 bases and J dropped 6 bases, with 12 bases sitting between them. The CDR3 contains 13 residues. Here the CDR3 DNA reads TGTGCCAGCAGTGACAGGATCCGGGGCGAGCAGTACTTC. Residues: CASSDRIRGEQYF.